The 11 T cell receptor beta chains given below trace back to one sample, sequenced in a study of CD8+CD57+ T cells in acquired aplastic anemia. TCR beta VDJ and CDR3 profiles were obtained from a genomic DNA template. TCRdb ran MiXCR on the reads and lists one entry per CDR3 protein. The data hold under 200,000 distinct CDR3 sequences, with around 65% observed a single time. Sequenced sample: sorted CD4+, CD8+, or CD8+CD57+ T cells (not recorded which) from PBMCs. The receptors here all came from a human donor with severe aplastic anemia or a healthy control (not recorded which).

This clonotype was seen more than once but under ten times. The gene calls are TRBV6-5 and TRBJ1-1; D is undetermined. The germline V gene encodes CDR1 MNHEY and CDR2 SVGAGI. The ends were cut back, 9 bases at V and 0 bases at J, with 14 bases in the middle. The length of the CDR3 is 14 residues. This CDR3 reads CASMSERMNTEAFF. CDR3 coding DNA: TGTGCCAGTATGAGTGAACGGATGAACACTGAAGCTTTCTTT.

This clonotype was recorded at least ten times. V gene TRBV29-1 combines with J gene TRBJ2-5; 10 bases are shared with TRBD1. J lost 4 bases, V lost 2 bases, and 7 bases had no gene match. This CDR3 region has 15 residues. Germline V lookup: CDR1 SQVTM, CDR2 ANQGSEA. CDR3 loop: CSVEPDRGRSETQYF. CDR3 in DNA: TGCAGCGTTGAACCCGACAGGGGGCGGTCAGAGACCCAGTACTTC.

This clonotype was counted once. Because it lacks the conserved phenylalanine or tryptophan at the end, this CDR3 is likely a read error. The V gene is TRBV7-6, the J gene TRBJ1-1; maybe TRBD1 (6 bases). The ends were cut back, 3 bases at V and 7 bases at J, with 9 bases in the middle. Germline V gene sequence: CDR1 SGHVS, CDR2 FNYEAQ. The CDR3 sequence is 12 residues long. CDR3 sequence reads: CASSLEGVEAFL. The CDR3 DNA is TGTGCCAGCAGCTTGGAGGGGGTTGAAGCTTTCCTT.

CDR3 amino acids: CASRKQGVTTEAFF. The CDR3 bases are TGTGCCAGCAGAAAACAGGGGGTGACCACTGAAGCTTTCTTT. The chain is built from TRBV9 and TRBJ1-1, with 8 bases fitting TRBD1. The CDR3 is made up of 14 amino acids. V dropped 5 bases and J dropped 4; count of bases not matched to a gene: 7. Germline V gives CDR1 SGDLS, CDR2 YYNGEE.

Notes on this clonotype: This sequence may be a read error, since a much larger clone differs from it by one base. The rearrangement joins TRBV6-1 to TRBJ2-7; maybe TRBD1 (5 bases). CDR3 size: 17 residues. V lost 5 bases, J lost 4 bases, and 24 bases lay in between. Germline CDR1 and CDR2: MNHNS and SASEGT. The chain's CDR3 is CASSYDRWTTVTYEQYF. For the CDR3, the DNA is TGTGCCAGCAGTTACGATCGGTGGACGACAGTAACTTACGAGCAGTACTTC.

This clonotype was counted a few times. The genes are TRBV5-6 and TRBJ1-6; TRBD1 matches 12 bases. This CDR3 contains 16 residues. The V gene end was trimmed by 4 bases and the J gene end by 7 bases; junction bases not matched to a gene: 6. The germline V gene encodes CDR1 SGHDT and CDR2 YYEEEE. The CDR3 loop is CASSTGQGARNSPLHF. The DNA for the CDR3 is TGTGCCAGCAGCACGGGACAGGGGGCGCGCAATTCACCCCTCCACTTT.

This sequence joins TRBV5-1 and TRBJ2-7; D gene ambiguous. CDR1 is SGHRS and CDR2 is YFSETQ in the germline V gene. CDR3 length: 13 amino acids. The V and J ends lost 2 bases and 6 bases respectively, with 12 bases between them. CDR3 DNA sequence: TGCGCCAGCAGCTTCACCTCCCCCTCCGAGCAGTACTTC. This translates into CASSFTSPSEQYF.

In this sample, this clonotype turned up many times. This rearrangement joins TRBV29-1 to TRBJ1-5; 12 nucleotides line up with TRBD1. The CDR3 consists of 13 residues. Per germline, CDR1 SQVTM and CDR2 ANQGSEA. With 6 bases clipped from V and 5 bases from J, the junction kept 2 bases outside the gene matches. CDR3 region: CSVGQGAYQPQHF. CDR3 nucleotides: TGCAGCGTGGGACAGGGGGCGTATCAGCCCCAGCATTTT.

This clonotype occurred once. The genes are TRBV15 and TRBJ2-3; the D gene could be TRBD1 or TRBD2 (5 bases each). CDR1 is LNHNV and CDR2 is YYDKDF in the germline V gene (reference sequence). This CDR3 comprises 16 residues. V lost 0 bases, J lost 0 bases, and 10 bases lay in between. CDR3 DNA sequence: TGTGCCACCAGCAGAGATCGGGGCCTAAGCACAGATACGCAGTATTTT. This gives the protein CATSRDRGLSTDTQYF.

The chain links TRBV10-3 to TRBJ2-3; D remains ambiguous. The CDR3 length is 15 residues. V gave up 3 bases and J gave up 0 bases, with 10 bases separating them. Germline lookup yields CDR1 ENHRY and CDR2 SYGVKD. CDR3 residues: CAISDSSSSTDTQYF. DNA for the CDR3: TGTGCCATCAGTGACAGCTCATCTAGCACAGATACGCAGTATTTT.

The rearrangement links TRBV2 to TRBJ1-1, with 9 bases matching TRBD1. V lost 6 bases to trimming and J lost 5 bases; unmatched junction nucleotides: 7. Germline lookup yields CDR1 SNHLY and CDR2 FYNNEI. CDR3 length equals 14 residues. The CDR3 here is CASSLGQGKTEAFF. CDR3 nucleotide sequence: TGTGCCAGCAGCTTGGGACAGGGTAAAACTGAAGCTTTCTTT.